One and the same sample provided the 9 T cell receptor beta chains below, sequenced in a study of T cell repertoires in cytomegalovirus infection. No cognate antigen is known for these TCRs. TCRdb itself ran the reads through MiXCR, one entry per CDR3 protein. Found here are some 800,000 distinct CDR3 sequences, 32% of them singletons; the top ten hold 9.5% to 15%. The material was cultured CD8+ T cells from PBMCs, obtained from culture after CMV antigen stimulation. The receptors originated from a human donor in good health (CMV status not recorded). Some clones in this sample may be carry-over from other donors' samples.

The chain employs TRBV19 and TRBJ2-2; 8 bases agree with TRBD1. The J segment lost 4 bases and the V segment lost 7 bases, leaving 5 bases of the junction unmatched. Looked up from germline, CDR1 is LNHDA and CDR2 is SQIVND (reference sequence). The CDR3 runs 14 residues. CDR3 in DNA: TGTGCCAGTATGGGACAGGTGTCCACCGGGGAGCTGTTTTTT. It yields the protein CASMGQVSTGELFF.

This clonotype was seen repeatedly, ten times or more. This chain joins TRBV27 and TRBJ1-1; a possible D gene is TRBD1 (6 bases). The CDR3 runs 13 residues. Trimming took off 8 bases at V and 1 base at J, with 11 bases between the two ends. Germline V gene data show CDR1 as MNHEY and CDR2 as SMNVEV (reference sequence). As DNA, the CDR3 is TGTGCCAGCTCAACGGACAGGAACACTGAAGCTTTCTTT. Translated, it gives CASSTDRNTEAFF.

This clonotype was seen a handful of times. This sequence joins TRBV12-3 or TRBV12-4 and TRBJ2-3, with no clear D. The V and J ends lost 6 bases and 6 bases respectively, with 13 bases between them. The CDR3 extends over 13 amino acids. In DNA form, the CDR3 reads TGTGCCAGCAGCCCCTCCGAAAGCGATACGCAGTATTTT. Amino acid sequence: CASSPSESDTQYF.

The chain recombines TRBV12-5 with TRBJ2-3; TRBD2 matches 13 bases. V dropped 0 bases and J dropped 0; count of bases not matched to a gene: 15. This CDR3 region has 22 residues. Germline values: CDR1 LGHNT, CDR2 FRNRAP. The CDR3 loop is CASGLVLETGGLAGPSTDTQYF. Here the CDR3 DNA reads TGTGCTAGTGGTTTGGTACTAGAGACAGGGGGACTAGCGGGGCCTAGCACAGATACGCAGTATTTT.

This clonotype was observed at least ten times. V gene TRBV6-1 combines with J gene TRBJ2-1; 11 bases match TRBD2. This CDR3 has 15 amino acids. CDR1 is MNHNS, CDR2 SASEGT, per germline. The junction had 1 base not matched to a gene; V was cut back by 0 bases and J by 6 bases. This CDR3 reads CASSEASGGANEQFF. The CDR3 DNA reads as TGTGCCAGCAGTGAAGCTAGCGGGGGGGCCAATGAGCAGTTCTTC.

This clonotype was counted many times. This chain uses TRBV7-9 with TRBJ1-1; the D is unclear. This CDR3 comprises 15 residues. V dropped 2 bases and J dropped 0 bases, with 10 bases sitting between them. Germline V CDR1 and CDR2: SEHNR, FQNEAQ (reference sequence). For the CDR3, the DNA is TGTGCCAGCAGCTTATCGGAAGCAGTGAACACTGAAGCTTTCTTT. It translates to CASSLSEAVNTEAFF.

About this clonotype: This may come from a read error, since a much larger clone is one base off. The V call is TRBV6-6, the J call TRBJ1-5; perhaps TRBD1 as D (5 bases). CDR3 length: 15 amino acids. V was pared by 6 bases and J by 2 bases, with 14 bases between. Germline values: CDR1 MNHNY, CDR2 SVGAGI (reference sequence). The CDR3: CASRWGIIGNQPQHF. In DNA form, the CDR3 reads TGTGCCAGCAGATGGGGGATCATAGGCAATCAGCCCCAGCATTTT.

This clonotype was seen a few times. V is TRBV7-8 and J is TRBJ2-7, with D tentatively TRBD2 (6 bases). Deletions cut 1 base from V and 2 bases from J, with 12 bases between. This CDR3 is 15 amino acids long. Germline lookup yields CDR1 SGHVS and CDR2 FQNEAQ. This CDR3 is CASSLEPSVAYEQYV. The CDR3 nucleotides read TGTGCCAGCAGCTTAGAGCCTAGCGTAGCCTACGAGCAGTACGTC.

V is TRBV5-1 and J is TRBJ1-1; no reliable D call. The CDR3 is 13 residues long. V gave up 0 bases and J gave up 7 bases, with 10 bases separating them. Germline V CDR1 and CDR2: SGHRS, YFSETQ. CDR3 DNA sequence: TGCGCCAGCAGCTTGGGCCCAGAAGGTGAAGCTTTCTTT. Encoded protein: CASSLGPEGEAFF.